A selection of T cell receptor beta chains follows, all from one sample in a study of regulatory T cells in long-lasting Graves disease. TCRdb recomputed calls from the multiplex PCR reads with MiXCR, one row per CDR3 protein. The table has roughly 500,000 distinct CDR3 sequences, roughly 12% seen once. These data also formed part of another study, on T cells in Graves' hyperthyroidism and ophthalmopathy.

Sequencing was performed on peripheral blood mononuclear cells (PBMCs), taken at new diagnosis, from a patient treated with antithyroid drugs. These receptors came from a man younger than 40 with Graves disease. Each CDR3 is given with its conserved first and last residue. The D gene is left open where the match is weak. Size is omitted from some rows. Given values are once, few, many or a class for expanded clones.

D gene,J gene,V gene,clone size,CDR3 protein,CDR3 DNA
TRBD2,TRBJ2-1,TRBV27,many,CASSLLGTSSEQFF,TGTGCCAGCAGTTTATTGGGGACTAGTAGTGAGCAGTTCTTC
TRBD1,TRBJ2-7,TRBV27,many,CASSLWDSIYEQYF,TGTGCCAGCAGTTTATGGGACAGTATCTACGAGCAGTACTTC
.,TRBJ2-5,TRBV5-1,few,CASSRGEGKGETQYF,TGCGCCAGCAGCCGGGGCGAAGGGAAAGGAGAGACCCAGTACTTC
TRBD1,TRBJ2-1,TRBV7-9,.,CASSLTGAPYNEQFF,TGTGCCAGCAGCCTGACAGGGGCGCCCTACAATGAGCAGTTCTTC
.,TRBJ1-1,TRBV20-1,.,CSAAAAPGGGIADTEAFF,TGCAGTGCTGCAGCGGCCCCCGGGGGGGGCATCGCCGACACTGAAGCTTTCTTT
.,TRBJ1-6,TRBV20-1,few,CSARGETGYNSPLHF,TGCAGTGCTAGAGGCGAGACAGGCTATAATTCACCCCTCCACTTT
.,TRBJ1-3,TRBV6-5,many,CASSYSDGNTIYF,TGTGCCAGCAGTTACTCAGATGGAAACACCATATATTTT
TRBD1,TRBJ2-5,TRBV27,many,CASSSDRVKETQYF,TGTGCCAGCAGTTCCGACAGGGTTAAAGAGACCCAGTACTTC
TRBD2,TRBJ2-3,TRBV2,many,CASRKLAGGFTDTQYF,TGTGCCAGCAGGAAACTAGCGGGAGGGTTCACAGATACGCAGTATTTT
TRBD2,TRBJ2-3,TRBV15,.,CATSREGLAGNTDTQYF,TGTGCCACCAGCAGAGAAGGACTAGCGGGGAACACAGATACGCAGTATTTT
.,TRBJ1-1,TRBV7-9,few,CASSHDSNTEASF,TGTGCCAGCAGTCATGATTCGAACACTGAAGCTTCCTTT
.,TRBJ1-2,TRBV18,few,CASSPGEVYGYTF,TGTGCCAGCTCACCAGGGGAGGTCTATGGCTACACCTTC
TRBD1,TRBJ2-3,TRBV20-1,.,CSAMTGTGRTDTQYF,TGCAGTGCTATGACCGGGACAGGCAGGACAGATACGCAGTATTTT
.,TRBJ1-5,TRBV6-1,many,CASRPPGLSNQPQHF,TGTGCCAGCAGACCCCCAGGCCTTAGCAATCAGCCCCAGCATTTT
TRBD1,TRBJ2-3,TRBV25-1,many,CASSESDRADTDTQYF,TGTGCCAGCAGTGAATCCGACAGGGCGGACACAGATACGCAGTATTTT
TRBD1,TRBJ2-7,TRBV25-1,many,CASSVSPGQGTYEQYF,TGTGCCAGCAGTGTGTCTCCGGGACAGGGGACCTACGAGCAGTACTTC